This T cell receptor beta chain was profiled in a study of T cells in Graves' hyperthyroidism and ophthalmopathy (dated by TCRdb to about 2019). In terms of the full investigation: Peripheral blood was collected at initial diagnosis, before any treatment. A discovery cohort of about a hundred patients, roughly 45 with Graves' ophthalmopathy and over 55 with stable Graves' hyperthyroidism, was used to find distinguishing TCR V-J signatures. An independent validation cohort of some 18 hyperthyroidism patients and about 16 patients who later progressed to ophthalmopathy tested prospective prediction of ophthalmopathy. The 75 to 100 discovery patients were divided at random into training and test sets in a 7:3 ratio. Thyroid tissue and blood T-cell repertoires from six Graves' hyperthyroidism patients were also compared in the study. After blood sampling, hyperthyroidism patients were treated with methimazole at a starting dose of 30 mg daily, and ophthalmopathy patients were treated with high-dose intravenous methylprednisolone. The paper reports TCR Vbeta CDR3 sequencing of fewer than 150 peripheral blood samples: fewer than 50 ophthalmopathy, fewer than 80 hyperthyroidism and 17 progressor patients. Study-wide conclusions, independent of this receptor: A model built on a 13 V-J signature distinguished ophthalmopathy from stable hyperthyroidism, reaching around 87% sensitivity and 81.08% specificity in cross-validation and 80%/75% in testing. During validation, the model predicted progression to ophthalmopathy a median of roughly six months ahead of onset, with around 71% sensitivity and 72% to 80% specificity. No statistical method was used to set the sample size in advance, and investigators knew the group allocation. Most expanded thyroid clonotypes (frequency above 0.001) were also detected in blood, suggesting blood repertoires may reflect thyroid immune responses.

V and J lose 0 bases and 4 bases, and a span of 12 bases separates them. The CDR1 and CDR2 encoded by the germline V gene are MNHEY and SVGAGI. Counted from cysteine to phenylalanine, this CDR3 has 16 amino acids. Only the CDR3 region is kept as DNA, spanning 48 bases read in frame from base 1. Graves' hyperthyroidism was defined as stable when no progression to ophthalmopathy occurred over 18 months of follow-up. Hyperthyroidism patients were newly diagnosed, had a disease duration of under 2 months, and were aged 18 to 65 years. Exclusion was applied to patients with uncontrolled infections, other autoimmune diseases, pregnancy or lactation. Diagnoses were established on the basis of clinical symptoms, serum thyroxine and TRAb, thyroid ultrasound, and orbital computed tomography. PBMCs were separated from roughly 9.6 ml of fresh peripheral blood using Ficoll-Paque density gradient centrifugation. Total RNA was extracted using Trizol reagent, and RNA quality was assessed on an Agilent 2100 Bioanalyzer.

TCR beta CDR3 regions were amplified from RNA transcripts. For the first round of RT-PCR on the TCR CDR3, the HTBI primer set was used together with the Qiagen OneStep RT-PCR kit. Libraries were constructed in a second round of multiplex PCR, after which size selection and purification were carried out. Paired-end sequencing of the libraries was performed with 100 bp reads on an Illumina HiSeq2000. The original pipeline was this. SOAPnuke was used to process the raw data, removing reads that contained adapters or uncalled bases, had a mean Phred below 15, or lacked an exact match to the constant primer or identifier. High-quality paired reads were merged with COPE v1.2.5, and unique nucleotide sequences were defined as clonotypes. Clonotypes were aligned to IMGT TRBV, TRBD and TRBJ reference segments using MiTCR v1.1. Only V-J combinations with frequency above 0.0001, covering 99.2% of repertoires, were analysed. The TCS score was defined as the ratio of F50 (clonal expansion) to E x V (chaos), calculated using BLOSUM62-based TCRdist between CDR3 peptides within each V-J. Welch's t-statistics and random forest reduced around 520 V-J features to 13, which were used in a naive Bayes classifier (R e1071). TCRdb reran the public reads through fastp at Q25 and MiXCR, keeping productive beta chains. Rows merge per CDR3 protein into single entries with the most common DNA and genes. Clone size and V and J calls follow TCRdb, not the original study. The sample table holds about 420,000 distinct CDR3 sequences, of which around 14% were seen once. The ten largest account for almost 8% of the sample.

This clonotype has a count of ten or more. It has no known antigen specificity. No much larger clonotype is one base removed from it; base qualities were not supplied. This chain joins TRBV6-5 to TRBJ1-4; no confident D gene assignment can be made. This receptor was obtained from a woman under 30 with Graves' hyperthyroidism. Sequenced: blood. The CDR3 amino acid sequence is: CASSYSPDAVNEKLFF. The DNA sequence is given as TGTGCCAGCAGTTACTCGCCGGACGCCGTTAATGAAAAACTGTTTTTT.